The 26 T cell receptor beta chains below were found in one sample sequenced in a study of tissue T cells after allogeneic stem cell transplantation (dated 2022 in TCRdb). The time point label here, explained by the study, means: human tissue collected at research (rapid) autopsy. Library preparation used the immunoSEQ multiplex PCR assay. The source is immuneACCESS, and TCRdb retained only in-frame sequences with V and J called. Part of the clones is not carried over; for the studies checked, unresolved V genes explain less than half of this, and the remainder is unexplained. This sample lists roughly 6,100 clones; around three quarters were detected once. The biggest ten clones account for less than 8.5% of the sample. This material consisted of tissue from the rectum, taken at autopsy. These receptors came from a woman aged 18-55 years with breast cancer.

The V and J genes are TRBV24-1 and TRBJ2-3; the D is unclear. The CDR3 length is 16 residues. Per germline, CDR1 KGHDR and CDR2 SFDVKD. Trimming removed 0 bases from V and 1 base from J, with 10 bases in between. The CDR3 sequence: CATSDLQSTGTDTQYF. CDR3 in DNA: TGTGCCACCAGTGATTTGCAGTCCACGGGCACAGATACGCAGTATTTT.

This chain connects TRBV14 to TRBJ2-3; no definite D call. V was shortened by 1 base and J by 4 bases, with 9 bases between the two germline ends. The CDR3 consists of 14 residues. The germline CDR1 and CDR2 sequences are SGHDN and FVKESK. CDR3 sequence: CASSQAFLPDTQYF. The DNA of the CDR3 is TGTGCCAGCAGCCAAGCCTTTTTACCAGATACGCAGTATTTT. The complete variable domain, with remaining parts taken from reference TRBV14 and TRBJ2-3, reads EAGVTQFPSHSVIEKGQTVTLRCDPISGHDNLYWYRRVMGKEIKFLLHFVKESKQDESGMPNNRFLAERTGGTYSTLKVQPAELEDSGVYFCASSQAFLPDTQYFGPGTRLTVL.

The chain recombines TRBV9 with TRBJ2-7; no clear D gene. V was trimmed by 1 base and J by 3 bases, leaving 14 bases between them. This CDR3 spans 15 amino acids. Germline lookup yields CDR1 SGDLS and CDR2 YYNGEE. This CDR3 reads CASSVNPAPDYEQYF. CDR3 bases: TGTGCCAGCAGCGTAAACCCGGCACCGGACTACGAGCAGTACTTC.

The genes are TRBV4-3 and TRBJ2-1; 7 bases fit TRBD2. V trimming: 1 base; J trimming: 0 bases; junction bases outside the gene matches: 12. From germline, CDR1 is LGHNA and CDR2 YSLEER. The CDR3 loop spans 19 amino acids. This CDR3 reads CASSQGWREGTSSYNEQFF. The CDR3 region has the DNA TGCGCCAGCAGCCAAGGATGGAGGGAGGGCACTAGCTCCTACAATGAGCAGTTCTTC.

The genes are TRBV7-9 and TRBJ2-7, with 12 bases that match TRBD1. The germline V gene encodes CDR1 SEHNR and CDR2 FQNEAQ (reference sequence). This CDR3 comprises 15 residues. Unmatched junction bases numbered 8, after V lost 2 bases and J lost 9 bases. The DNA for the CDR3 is TGTGCCAGCAGCTTATCAGGGGACAGGGGGCAGTGGCAGTACTTC. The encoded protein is CASSLSGDRGQWQYF.

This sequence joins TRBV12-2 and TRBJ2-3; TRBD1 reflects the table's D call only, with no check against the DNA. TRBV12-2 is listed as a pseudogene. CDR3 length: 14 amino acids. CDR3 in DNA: TGTGCAAGTCGCTTAGCGCCGACAACAGATACGCAGTATTTT. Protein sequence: CASRLAPTTDTQYF.

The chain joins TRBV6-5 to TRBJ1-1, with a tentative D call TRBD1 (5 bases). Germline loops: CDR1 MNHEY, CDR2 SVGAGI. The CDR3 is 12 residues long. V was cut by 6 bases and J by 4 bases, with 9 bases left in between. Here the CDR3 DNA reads TGTGCCAGCAGGACCAGGGCCACTGAAGCTTTCTTT. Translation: CASRTRATEAFF.

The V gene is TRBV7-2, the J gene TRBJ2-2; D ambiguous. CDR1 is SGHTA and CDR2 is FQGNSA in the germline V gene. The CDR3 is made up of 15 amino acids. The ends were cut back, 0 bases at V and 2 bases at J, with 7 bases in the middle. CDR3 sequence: CASSLAEANTGELFF. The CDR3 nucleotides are TGTGCCAGCAGCTTAGCCGAGGCCAACACCGGGGAGCTGTTTTTT.

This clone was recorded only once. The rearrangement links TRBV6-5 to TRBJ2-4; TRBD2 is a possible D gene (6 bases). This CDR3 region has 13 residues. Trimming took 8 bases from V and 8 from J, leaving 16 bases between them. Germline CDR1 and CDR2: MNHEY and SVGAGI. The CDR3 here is CASLREDMDIQYF. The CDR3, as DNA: TGTGCCAGCTTAAGGGAGGATATGGACATTCAGTACTTC.

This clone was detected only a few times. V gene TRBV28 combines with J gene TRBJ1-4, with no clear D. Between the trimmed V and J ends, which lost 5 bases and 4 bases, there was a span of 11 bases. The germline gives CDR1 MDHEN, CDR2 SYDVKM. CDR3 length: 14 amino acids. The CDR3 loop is CASSPVGYNEKLFF. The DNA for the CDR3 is TGTGCCAGCAGTCCGGTGGGGTATAATGAAAAACTGTTTTTT.

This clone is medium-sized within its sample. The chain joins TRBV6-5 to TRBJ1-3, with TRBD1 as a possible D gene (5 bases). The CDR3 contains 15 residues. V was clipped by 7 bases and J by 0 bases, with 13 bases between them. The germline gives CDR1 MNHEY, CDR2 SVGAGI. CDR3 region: CASTRDGFSGNTIYF. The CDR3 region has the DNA TGTGCCAGCACCCGGGACGGATTCTCTGGAAACACCATATATTTT.

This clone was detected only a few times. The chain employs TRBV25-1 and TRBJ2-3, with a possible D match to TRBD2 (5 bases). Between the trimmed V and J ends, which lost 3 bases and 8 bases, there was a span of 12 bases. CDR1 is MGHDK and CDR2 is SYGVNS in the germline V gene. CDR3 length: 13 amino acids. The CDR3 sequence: CASSDEGIGTQYF. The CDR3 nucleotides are TGTGCCAGCAGTGATGAGGGTATTGGTACGCAGTATTTT.

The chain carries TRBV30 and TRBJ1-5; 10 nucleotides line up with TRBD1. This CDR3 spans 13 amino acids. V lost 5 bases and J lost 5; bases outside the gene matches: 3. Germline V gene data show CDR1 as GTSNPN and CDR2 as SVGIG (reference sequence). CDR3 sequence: CAWGGQGDQPQHF. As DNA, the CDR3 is TGTGCCTGGGGCGGACAGGGGGATCAGCCCCAGCATTTT. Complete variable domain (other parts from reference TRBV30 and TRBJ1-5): SQTIHQWPATLVQPVGSPLSLECTVEGTSNPNLYWYRQAAGRGLQLLFYSVGIGQISSEVPQNLSASRPQDRQFILSSKKLLLSDSGFYLCAWGGQGDQPQHFGDGTRLSIL.

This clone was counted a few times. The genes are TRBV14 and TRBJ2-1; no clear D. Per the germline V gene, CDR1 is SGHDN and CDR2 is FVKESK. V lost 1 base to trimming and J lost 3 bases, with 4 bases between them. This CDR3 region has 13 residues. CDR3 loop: CASSQALYNEQFF. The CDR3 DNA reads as TGTGCCAGCAGCCAAGCACTCTACAATGAGCAGTTCTTC.

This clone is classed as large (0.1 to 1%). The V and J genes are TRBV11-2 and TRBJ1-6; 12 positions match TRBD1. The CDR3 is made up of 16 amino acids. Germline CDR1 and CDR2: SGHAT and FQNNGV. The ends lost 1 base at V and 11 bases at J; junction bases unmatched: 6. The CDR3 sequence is CASSLGLGTGGAPLHF. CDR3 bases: TGTGCCAGCAGCTTAGGCCTGGGGACAGGGGGCGCACCCCTCCACTTT. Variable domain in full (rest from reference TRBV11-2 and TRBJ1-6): EAGVAQSPRYKIIEKRQSVAFWCNPISGHATLYWYQQILGQGPKLLIQFQNNGVVDDSQLPKDRFSAERLKGVDSTLKIQPAKLEDSAVYLCASSLGLGTGGAPLHFGNGTRLTVT.

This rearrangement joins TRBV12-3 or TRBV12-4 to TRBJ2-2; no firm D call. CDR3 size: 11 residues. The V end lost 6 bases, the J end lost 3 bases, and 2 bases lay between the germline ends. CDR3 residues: CASSYTGELFF. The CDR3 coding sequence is TGTGCCAGCAGCTACACCGGGGAGCTGTTTTTT.

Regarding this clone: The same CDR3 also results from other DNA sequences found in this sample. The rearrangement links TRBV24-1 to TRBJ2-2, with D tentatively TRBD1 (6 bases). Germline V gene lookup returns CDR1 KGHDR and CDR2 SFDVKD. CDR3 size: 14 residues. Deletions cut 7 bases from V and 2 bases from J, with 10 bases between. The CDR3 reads CATRGQKNTGELFF. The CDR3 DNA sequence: TGTGCCACCAGAGGACAGAAAAACACCGGGGAGCTGTTTTTT.

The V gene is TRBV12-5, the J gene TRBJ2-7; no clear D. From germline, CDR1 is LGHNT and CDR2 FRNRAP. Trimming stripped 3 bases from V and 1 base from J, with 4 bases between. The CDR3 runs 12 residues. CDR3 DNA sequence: TGTGCTAGTGGTTTTCAGTCCTACGAGCAGTACTTC. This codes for CASGFQSYEQYF.

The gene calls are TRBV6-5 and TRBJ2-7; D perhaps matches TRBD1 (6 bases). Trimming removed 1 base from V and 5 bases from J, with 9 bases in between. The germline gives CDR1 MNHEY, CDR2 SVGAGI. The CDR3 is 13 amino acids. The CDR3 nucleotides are TGTGCCAGCAGTTACTTGGGGGCCAACGAGCAGTACTTC. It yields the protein CASSYLGANEQYF.

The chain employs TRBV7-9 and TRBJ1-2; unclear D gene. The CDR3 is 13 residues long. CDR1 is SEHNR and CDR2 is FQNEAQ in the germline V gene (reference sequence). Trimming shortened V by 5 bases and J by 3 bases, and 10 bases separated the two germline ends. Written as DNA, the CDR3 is TGTGCCAGCAGCCCTTGGGCAGACTATGGCTACACCTTC. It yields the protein CASSPWADYGYTF. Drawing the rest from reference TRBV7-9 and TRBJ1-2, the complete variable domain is DTGVSQNPRHKITKRGQNVTFRCDPISEHNRLYWYRQTLGQGPEFLTYFQNEAQLEKSRLLSDRFSAERPKGSFSTLEIQRTEQGDSAMYLCASSPWADYGYTFGSGTRLTVV.

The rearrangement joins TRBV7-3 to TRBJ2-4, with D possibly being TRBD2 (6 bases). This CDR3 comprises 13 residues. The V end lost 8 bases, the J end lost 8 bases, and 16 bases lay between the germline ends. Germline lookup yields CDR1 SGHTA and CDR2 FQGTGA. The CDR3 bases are TGTGCCAGCGGTGCGGGGAGTGGGGACATTCAGTACTTC. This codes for CASGAGSGDIQYF.

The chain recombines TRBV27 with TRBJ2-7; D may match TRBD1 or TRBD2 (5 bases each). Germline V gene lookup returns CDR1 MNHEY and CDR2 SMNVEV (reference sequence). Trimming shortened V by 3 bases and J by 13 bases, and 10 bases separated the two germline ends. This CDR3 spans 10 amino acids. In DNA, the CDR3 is TGTGCCAGCAGTTTTGATGGGGGTTACTTC. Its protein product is CASSFDGGYF.

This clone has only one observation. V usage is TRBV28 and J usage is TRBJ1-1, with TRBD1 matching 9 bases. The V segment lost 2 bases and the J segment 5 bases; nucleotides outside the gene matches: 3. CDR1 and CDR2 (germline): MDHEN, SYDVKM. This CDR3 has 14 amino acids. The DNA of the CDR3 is TGTGCCAGCAGTTTAGGGACAGGGACGACTGAAGCTTTCTTT. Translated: CASSLGTGTTEAFF.

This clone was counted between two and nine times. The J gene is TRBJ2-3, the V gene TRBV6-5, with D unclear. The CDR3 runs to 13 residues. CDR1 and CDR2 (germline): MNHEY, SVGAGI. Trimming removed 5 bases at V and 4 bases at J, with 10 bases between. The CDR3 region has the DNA TGTGCCAGCAGTCTATCTCTTGCAGATACGCAGTATTTT. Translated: CASSLSLADTQYF.

The CDR3 here is CASGTAGANVLTF. Here the CDR3 DNA reads TGTGCTTCAGGGACGGCGGGGGCCAACGTCCTGACTTTC. The chain carries TRBV24-1 and TRBJ2-6; the D call may be TRBD1 or TRBD2 (5 bases each). CDR1 is KGHDR and CDR2 is SFDVKD in the germline V gene. The CDR3 sequence is 13 residues long.

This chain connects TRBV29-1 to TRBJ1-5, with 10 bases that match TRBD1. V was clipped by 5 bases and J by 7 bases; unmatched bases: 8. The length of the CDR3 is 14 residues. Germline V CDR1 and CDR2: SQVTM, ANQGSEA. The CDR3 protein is CSVTLGTGVQPQHF. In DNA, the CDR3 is TGCAGCGTTACCCTCGGGACAGGGGTACAGCCCCAGCATTTT.